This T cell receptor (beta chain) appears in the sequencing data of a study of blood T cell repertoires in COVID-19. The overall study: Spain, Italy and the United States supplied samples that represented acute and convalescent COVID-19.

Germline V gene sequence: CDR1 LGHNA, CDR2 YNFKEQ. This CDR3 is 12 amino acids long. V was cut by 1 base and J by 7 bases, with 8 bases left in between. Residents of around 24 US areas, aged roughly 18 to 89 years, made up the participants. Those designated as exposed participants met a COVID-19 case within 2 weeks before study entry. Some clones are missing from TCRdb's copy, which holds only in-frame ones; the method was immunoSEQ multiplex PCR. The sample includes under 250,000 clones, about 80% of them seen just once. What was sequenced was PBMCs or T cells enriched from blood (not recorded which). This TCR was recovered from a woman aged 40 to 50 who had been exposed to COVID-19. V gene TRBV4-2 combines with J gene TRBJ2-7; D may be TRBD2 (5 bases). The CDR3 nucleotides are TGTGCCAGCAGCCAAGGCCGGACTGAGCAGTACTTC. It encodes CASSQGRTEQYF.